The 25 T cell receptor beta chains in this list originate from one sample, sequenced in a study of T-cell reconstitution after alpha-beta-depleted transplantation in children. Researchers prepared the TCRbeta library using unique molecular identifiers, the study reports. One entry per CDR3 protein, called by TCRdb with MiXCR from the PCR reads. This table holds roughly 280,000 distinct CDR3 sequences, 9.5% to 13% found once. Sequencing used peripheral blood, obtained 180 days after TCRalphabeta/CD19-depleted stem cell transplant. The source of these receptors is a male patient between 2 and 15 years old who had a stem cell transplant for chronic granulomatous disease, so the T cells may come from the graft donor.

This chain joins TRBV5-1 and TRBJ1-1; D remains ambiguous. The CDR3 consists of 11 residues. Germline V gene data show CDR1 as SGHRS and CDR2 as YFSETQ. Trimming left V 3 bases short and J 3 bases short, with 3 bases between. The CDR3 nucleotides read TGCGCCAGCAGCTCCGACACTGAAGCTTTCTTT. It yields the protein CASSSDTEAFF.

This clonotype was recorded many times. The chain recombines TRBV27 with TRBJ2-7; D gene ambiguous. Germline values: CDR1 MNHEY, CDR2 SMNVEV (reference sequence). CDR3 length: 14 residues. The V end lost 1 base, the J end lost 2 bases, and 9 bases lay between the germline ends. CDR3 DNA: TGTGCCAGCAGTTTATATGGGGTCCCCTACGAGCAGTACTTC. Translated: CASSLYGVPYEQYF.

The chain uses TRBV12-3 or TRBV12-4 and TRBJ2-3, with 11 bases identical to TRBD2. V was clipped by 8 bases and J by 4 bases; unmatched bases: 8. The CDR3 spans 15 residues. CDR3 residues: CASGLSGGAPDTQYF. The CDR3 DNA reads TGTGCCAGCGGACTTAGCGGGGGGGCTCCAGATACGCAGTATTTT.

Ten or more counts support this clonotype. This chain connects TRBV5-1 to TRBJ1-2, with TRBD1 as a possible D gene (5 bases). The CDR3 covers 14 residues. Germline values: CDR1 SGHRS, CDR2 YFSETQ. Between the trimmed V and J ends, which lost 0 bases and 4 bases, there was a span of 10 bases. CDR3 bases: TGCGCCAGCAGCTTGGCCGGGACCCTCTATGGCTACACCTTC. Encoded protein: CASSLAGTLYGYTF.

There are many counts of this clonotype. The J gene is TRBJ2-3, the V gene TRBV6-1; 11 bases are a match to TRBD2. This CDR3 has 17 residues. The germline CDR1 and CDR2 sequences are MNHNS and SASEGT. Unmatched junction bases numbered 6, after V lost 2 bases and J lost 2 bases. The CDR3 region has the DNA TGTGCCAGCAGTGAACAGACTAGCGGGAAGATCACAGATACGCAGTATTTT. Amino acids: CASSEQTSGKITDTQYF.

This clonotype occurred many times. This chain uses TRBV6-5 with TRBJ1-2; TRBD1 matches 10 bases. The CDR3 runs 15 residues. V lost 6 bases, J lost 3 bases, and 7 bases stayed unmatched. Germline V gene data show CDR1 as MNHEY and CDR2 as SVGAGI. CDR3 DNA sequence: TGTGCCAGCAGCTTAAACGACAGGGGGCACTATGGCTACACCTTC. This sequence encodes CASSLNDRGHYGYTF.

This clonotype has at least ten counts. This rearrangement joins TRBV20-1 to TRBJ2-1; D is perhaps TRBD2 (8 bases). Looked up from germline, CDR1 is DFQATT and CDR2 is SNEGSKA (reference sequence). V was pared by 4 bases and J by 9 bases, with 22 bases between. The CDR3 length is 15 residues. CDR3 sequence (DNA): TGCAGTGCTACAGGGGGAGCGGGAGAACGGGGTGAGCAGTTCTTC. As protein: CSATGGAGERGEQFF.

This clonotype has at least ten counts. The CDR3 spells CASSDEGLDTQYF. CDR3 nucleotide sequence: TGTGCCAGCAGTGACGAGGGCCTAGATACGCAGTATTTT. The rearrangement uses TRBV6-4 and TRBJ2-3; possible D gene TRBD2, 5 bases. V was trimmed by 2 bases and J by 5 bases, leaving 8 bases between them. The V gene's germline CDR1 is MRHNA and CDR2 SNTAGT. The CDR3 length is 13 residues.

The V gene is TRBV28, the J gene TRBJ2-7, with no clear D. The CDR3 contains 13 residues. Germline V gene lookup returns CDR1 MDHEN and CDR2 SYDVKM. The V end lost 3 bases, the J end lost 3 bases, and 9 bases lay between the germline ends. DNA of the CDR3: TGTGCCAGCAGTTTCCCCCCCGGCTACGAGCAGTACTTC. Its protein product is CASSFPPGYEQYF.

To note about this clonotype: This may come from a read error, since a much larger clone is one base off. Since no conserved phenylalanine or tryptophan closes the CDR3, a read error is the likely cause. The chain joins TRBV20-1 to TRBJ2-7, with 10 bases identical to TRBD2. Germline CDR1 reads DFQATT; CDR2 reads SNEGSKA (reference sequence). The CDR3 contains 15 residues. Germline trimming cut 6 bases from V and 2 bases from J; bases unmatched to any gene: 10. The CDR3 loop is CSAYPLSGGAYEQYS. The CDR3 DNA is TGCAGTGCCTACCCACTCAGCGGGGGGGCCTACGAGCAGTACTCC.

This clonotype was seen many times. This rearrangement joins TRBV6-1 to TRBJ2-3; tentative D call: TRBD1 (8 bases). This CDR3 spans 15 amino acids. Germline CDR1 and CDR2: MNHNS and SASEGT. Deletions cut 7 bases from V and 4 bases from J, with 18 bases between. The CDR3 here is CASTPQGGVADTQYF. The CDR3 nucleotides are TGTGCCAGCACCCCACAGGGGGGGGTAGCAGATACGCAGTATTTT.

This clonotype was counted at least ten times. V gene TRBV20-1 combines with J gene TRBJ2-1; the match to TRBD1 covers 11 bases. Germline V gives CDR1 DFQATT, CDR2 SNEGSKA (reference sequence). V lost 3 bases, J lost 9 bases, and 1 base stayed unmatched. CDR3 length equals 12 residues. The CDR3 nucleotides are TGCAGTGCTAGGGACAGGGGGCTTGAGCAGTTCTTC. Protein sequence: CSARDRGLEQFF.

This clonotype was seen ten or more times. Here the CDR3 DNA reads TGTGCCAGCAACCTTGACAGGGTCACTGAAGCTTTCTTT. Its translation: CASNLDRVTEAFF. The rearrangement links TRBV6-6 to TRBJ1-1; TRBD1 matches at 7 bases. The trim removed 7 bases at V and 4 bases at J, leaving 6 bases unmatched. There are 13 residues in the CDR3. Germline V lookup: CDR1 MNHNY, CDR2 SVGAGI (reference sequence).

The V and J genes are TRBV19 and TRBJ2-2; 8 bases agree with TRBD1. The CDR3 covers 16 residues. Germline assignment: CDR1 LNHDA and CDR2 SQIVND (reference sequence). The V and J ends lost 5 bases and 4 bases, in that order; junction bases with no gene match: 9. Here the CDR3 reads CASSARQGSGTGELFF. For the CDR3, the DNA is TGTGCCAGTAGTGCCCGACAGGGGTCCGGCACCGGGGAGCTGTTTTTT. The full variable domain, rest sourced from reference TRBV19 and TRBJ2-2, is DGGITQSPKYLFRKEGQNVTLSCEQNLNHDAMYWYRQDPGQGLRLIYYSQIVNDFQKGDIAEGYSVSREKKESFPLTVTSAQKNPTAFYLCASSARQGSGTGELFFGEGSRLTVL.

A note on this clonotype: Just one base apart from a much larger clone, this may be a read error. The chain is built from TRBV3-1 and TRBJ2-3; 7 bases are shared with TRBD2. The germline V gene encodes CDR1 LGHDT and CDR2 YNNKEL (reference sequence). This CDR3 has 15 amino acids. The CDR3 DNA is TGTGCCAGAAGCCAAGGAGCGGGAAGCACAGATACGCAGTATTTT. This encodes CARSQGAGSTDTQYF.

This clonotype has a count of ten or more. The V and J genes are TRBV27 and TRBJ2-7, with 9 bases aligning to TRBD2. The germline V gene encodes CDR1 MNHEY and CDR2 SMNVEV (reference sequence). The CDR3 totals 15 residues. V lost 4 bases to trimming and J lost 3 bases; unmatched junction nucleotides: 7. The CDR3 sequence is CASSSLASGIYEQYF. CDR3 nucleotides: TGTGCCAGCAGTTCCCTAGCTAGCGGGATCTACGAGCAGTACTTC.

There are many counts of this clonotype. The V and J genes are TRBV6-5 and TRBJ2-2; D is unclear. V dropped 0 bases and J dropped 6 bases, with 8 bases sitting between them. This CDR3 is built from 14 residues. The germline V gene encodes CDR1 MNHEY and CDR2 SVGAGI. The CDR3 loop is CASSYSSIAGELFF. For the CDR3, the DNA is TGTGCCAGCAGTTACTCGAGTATCGCCGGGGAGCTGTTTTTT.

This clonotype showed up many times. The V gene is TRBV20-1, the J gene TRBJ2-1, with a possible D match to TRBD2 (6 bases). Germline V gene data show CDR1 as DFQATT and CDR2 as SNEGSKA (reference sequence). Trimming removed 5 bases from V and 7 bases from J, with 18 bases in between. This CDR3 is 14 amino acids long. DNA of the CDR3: TGCAGTGCTGGTCGGGTAGCGGAAATGAATGAGCAGTTCTTC. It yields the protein CSAGRVAEMNEQFF.

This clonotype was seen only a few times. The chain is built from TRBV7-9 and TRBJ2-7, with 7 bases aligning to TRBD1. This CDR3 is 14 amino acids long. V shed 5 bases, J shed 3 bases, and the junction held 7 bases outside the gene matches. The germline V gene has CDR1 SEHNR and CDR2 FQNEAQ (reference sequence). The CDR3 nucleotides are TGTGCCAGCAGCCATAGGACAGGATACTACGAGCAGTACTTC. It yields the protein CASSHRTGYYEQYF. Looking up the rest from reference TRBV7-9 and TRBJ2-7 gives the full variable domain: DTGVSQNPRHKITKRGQNVTFRCDPISEHNRLYWYRQTLGQGPEFLTYFQNEAQLEKSRLLSDRFSAERPKGSFSTLEIQRTEQGDSAMYLCASSHRTGYYEQYFGPGTRLTVT.

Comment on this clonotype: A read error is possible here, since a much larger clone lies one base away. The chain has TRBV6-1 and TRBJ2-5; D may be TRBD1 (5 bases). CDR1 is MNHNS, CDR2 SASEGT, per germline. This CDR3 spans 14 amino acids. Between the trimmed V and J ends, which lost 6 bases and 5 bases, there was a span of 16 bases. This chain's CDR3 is CASSRDRRHETQYF. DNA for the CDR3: TGTGCCAGCAGCCGCGACAGAAGGCATGAGACCCAGTACTTC.

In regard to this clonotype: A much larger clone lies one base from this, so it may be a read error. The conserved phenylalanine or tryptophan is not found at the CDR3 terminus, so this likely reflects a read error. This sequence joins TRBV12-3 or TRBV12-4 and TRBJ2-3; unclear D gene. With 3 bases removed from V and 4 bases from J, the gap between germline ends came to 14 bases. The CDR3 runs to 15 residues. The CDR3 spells CASSFSQELADTQYS. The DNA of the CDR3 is TGTGCCAGCAGTTTTAGTCAGGAATTAGCAGATACGCAGTATTCT.

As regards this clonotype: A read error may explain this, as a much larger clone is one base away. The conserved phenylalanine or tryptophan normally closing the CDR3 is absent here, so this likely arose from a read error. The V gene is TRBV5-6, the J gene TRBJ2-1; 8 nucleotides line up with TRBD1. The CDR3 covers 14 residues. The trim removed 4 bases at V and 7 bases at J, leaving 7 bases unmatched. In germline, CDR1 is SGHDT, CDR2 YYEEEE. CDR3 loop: CASSPRTGRNEQFY. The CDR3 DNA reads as TGTGCCAGCAGCCCACGGACAGGGAGAAATGAGCAGTTCTAC.

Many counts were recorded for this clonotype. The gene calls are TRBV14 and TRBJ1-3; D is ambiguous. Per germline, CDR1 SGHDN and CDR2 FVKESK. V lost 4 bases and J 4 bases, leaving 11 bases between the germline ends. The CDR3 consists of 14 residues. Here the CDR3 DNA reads TGTGCCAGCAGCCTTAGGTTGTCCGGAAACACCATATATTTT. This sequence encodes CASSLRLSGNTIYF.

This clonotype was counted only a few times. The CDR3 DNA sequence: TGCGCCAGCAGCCAATTTGCGGGAGGGCCTATTGAGCAGTTCTTC. Translating gives CASSQFAGGPIEQFF. The rearrangement joins TRBV4-1 to TRBJ2-1, with 9 bases that match TRBD2. The CDR3 is 15 amino acids. The germline CDR1 and CDR2 sequences are MGHRA and YSYEKL. Unmatched junction bases numbered 8, after V lost 2 bases and J lost 9 bases.

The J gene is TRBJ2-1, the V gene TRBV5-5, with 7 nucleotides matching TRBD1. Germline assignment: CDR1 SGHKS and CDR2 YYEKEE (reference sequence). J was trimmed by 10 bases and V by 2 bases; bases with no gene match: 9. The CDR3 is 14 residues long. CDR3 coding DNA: TGTGCCAGCAGCTTCCCAGGGGGAGTCGGAGAGCAGTTCTTC. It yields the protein CASSFPGGVGEQFF.